Sequencing of this TCR beta chain was carried out in a study of blood T cell repertoires in COVID-19. Generated by immunoSEQ multiplex PCR, the TCRdb table keeps only in-frame clones and is missing some. Among about 330,000 clones, roughly 86% were seen once, and the ten largest hold roughly a tenth. Seattle patients were enrolled while actively infected and followed longitudinally. Trimming cost V 1 base and J 3 bases; bases outside gene matches: 2. This CDR3 has 14 residues. The germline V gene has CDR1 LGHNT and CDR2 FRNRAP. The sample taken for sequencing was peripheral blood. The V gene is TRBV12-5, the J gene TRBJ2-7; 8 bases match TRBD1. The sequence derives from a man aged 25-45 years with COVID-19, enrolled during active disease. Here the CDR3 reads CASGLGTGYYEQYF. The DNA of the CDR3 is TGTGCTAGTGGTTTGGGGACAGGGTACTACGAGCAGTACTTC.